Below are 20 T cell receptor beta chains sequenced from a single sample in a study of cytomegalovirus exposure and HLA in healthy donors. This PCR relied on a set of 60 Vbeta primers and 13 Jbeta primers. Using immunoSEQ multiplex PCR, the repertoire was profiled, and TCRdb retains in-frame clones only, with some absent. The sample table includes 150,000 to 200,000 clones. Sequenced sample: PBMCs. Receptor source: a woman aged 55 to 70 in good health and CMV-seronegative.

The chain has TRBV10-3 and TRBJ2-7, with 8 bases matching TRBD1. Germline CDR1 ENHRY, CDR2 SYGVKD. V trimming: 1 base; J trimming: 3 bases; junction bases outside the gene matches: 5. The CDR3 totals 15 residues. The DNA of the CDR3 is TGTGCCATCAGTGAGTATCCAGGGGGCATCTACGAGCAGTACTTC. Its translation is CAISEYPGGIYEQYF.

The V and J genes are TRBV19 and TRBJ2-5; possible D gene TRBD2, 6 bases. This CDR3 has 12 amino acids. Trimming shortened V by 5 bases and J by 5 bases, and 9 bases separated the two germline ends. Germline V gene data show CDR1 as LNHDA and CDR2 as SQIVND (reference sequence). In DNA, the CDR3 is TGTGCCAGTAGTCCCGGAGGGGAGACCCAGTACTTC. This translates into CASSPGGETQYF.

The DNA of the CDR3 is TGCACCAGCAGCGCCGGGACTAGCGGGGCGTCTTTCTACAATGAGCAGTTCTTC. It translates to CTSSAGTSGASFYNEQFF. V gene TRBV1 combines with J gene TRBJ2-1; the D call in the table, TRBD2, was not verified against the DNA. TRBV1 is flagged as a pseudogene. The CDR3 has 18 amino acids.

The genes are TRBV6-5 and TRBJ1-2, with a possible D match to TRBD1 (5 bases). This CDR3 is 12 amino acids long. The V gene lost 7 bases and the J gene lost 11 bases, with 17 bases spanning the gap. CDR1 is MNHEY, CDR2 SVGAGI, per germline. The CDR3 reads CASNSPGGWYTF. CDR3 nucleotides: TGTGCCAGCAACTCTCCGGGGGGTTGGTACACCTTC.

The rearrangement uses TRBV6-1 and TRBJ1-2; 7 nucleotides agree with TRBD1. After removal of 3 bases from V and 0 bases from J, the junction contained 7 bases not matched to a gene. The CDR3 runs 16 residues. Germline V gene data show CDR1 as MNHNS and CDR2 as SASEGT. The CDR3 protein is CASSDPIQGPNYGYTF. The DNA of the CDR3 is TGTGCCAGCAGTGACCCTATACAGGGGCCTAACTATGGCTACACCTTC.

V is TRBV12-5 and J is TRBJ2-7; D is unclear. CDR3 length equals 12 residues. V was trimmed by 3 bases and J by 4 bases, leaving 7 bases between them. In germline, CDR1 is LGHNT, CDR2 FRNRAP. CDR3 amino acids: CASGFGHYEQYF. The CDR3 region has the DNA TGTGCTAGTGGTTTTGGGCATTACGAGCAGTACTTC.

As regards this clone: The same CDR3 is also encoded by other DNA sequences in this sample. This chain connects TRBV5-6 to TRBJ2-3; D is possibly TRBD1 (6 bases). The CDR3 sequence is 14 residues long. The V gene lost 4 bases and the J gene lost 0 bases, with 9 bases spanning the gap. From germline, CDR1 is SGHDT and CDR2 YYEEEE. The CDR3 coding sequence is TGTGCCAGCAGCCAAGGACAGAGCACAGATACGCAGTATTTT. Protein sequence: CASSQGQSTDTQYF. Together with reference TRBV5-6 and TRBJ2-3, the CDR3 gives the full variable domain: DAGVTQSPTHLIKTRGQQVTLRCSPKSGHDTVSWYQQALGQGPQFIFQYYEEEERQRGNFPDRFSGHQFPNYSSELNVNALLLGDSALYLCASSQGQSTDTQYFGPGTRLTVL.

About this clone itself: Compared with germline, one end of the junction differs, possibly owing to a read error. The chain carries TRBV18 and TRBJ1-2; 9 bases map to TRBD1. Germline V CDR1 and CDR2: KGHSH, LQKENI. The CDR3 runs 14 residues. The CDR3 loop reads CASSPQGARYGYTF. Here the CDR3 DNA reads TGTGCCAGCTCTCCACAGGGGGCTCGGTATGGCTACACCTTC.

Written as DNA, the CDR3 is TGCGCCAGCAGCCAGGGGACTACCAACCCCTCCTACAATGAGCAGTTCTTC. It translates to CASSQGTTNPSYNEQFF. V gene TRBV4-1 combines with J gene TRBJ2-1; 7 positions agree with TRBD2. The CDR3 extends over 17 amino acids. J lost 0 bases, V lost 3 bases, and 8 bases had no gene match. The germline V gene encodes CDR1 MGHRA and CDR2 YSYEKL.

The chain carries TRBV2 and TRBJ1-4; tentative D call: TRBD1 (6 bases). The CDR3 contains 15 residues. V lost 2 bases and J 5 bases, leaving 12 bases between the germline ends. Looked up from germline, CDR1 is SNHLY and CDR2 is FYNNEI. The chain's CDR3 is CASSENRGGNEKLFF. The CDR3, as DNA: TGTGCCAGCAGTGAAAATAGGGGGGGGAATGAAAAACTGTTTTTT. Complete variable domain (other parts from reference TRBV2 and TRBJ1-4): EPEVTQTPSHQVTQMGQEVILRCVPISNHLYFYWYRQILGQKVEFLVSFYNNEISEKSEIFDDQFSVERPDGSNFTLKIRSTKLEDSAMYFCASSENRGGNEKLFFGSGTQLSVL.

The genes are TRBV18 and TRBJ2-1, with 7 bases fitting TRBD2. Germline V CDR1 and CDR2: KGHSH, LQKENI. The CDR3 extends over 16 amino acids. Unmatched junction bases numbered 5, after V lost 3 bases and J lost 0 bases. CDR3 residues: CASSPPGGTSYNEQFF. Here the CDR3 DNA reads TGTGCCAGCTCACCTCCGGGGGGAACCTCCTACAATGAGCAGTTCTTC.

CDR3 residues: CASSEVRTGINEQFF. The CDR3 coding sequence is TGCGCCAGCAGTGAAGTAAGGACAGGGATCAATGAGCAGTTCTTC. V usage is TRBV10-1 and J usage is TRBJ2-1; TRBD1 aligns across 8 bases. CDR1 and CDR2 from the germline V gene are WNHNN and SYGVQD (reference sequence). V shed 3 bases and J 6 bases; nucleotides not matched to a gene: 7. The CDR3 covers 15 residues.

This chain joins TRBV9 and TRBJ2-7; a weak D match, TRBD1 (6 bases). This CDR3 has 14 amino acids. Germline CDR1 is SGDLS and CDR2 is YYNGEE. The V end lost 3 bases, the J end lost 0 bases, and 10 bases lay between the germline ends. CDR3 amino acids: CASSATGGSYEQYF. Here the CDR3 DNA reads TGTGCCAGCAGCGCGACAGGTGGCTCCTACGAGCAGTACTTC.

This rearrangement joins TRBV6-1 to TRBJ1-4; 7 nucleotides agree with TRBD1. From germline, CDR1 is MNHNS and CDR2 SASEGT. V lost 5 bases to trimming and J lost 6 bases; unmatched junction nucleotides: 6. The CDR3 totals 14 residues. The CDR3 sequence: CASSKDRLDEKLFF. The DNA of the CDR3 is TGTGCCAGCAGTAAGGACAGGTTAGATGAAAAACTGTTTTTT.

The V call is TRBV9, the J call TRBJ2-1; 9 bases match TRBD2. The CDR3 covers 18 residues. The V gene's germline CDR1 is SGDLS and CDR2 YYNGEE. Trimming took 0 bases from V and 7 from J; bases not matched to a gene: 14. CDR3 bases: TGTGCCAGCAGCGTAGTCCCGGTAGGAGCGGGAGGTAGAAATGAGCAGTTCTTC. This codes for CASSVVPVGAGGRNEQFF.

The chain carries TRBV7-8 and TRBJ2-1; no clear D gene. V was shortened by 5 bases and J by 9 bases, with 14 bases between the two germline ends. The germline CDR1 and CDR2 sequences are SGHVS and FQNEAQ. There are 13 residues in the CDR3. The CDR3 coding sequence is TGTGCCAGCAGCCCTACGCGGCAAGGTGAGCAGTTCTTC. Its protein is CASSPTRQGEQFF.

V usage is TRBV5-1 and J usage is TRBJ2-7, with 11 bases fitting TRBD2. This CDR3 comprises 15 residues. Germline V gene sequence: CDR1 SGHRS, CDR2 YFSETQ. V was pared by 1 base and J by 6 bases, with 6 bases of the junction left unmatched. This chain's CDR3 is CASSLLAGGPIEQYF. The CDR3 DNA reads as TGCGCCAGCAGCTTGTTAGCGGGGGGGCCGATCGAGCAGTACTTC.

The DNA for the CDR3 is TGTGCCCGCGACAGGGGATTTCAAGGAAACACCATATATTTT. This sequence encodes CARDRGFQGNTIYF. V and J are TRBV13 and TRBJ1-3; 8 bases map to TRBD1. Germline CDR1 PRHDT, CDR2 FYEKMQ (reference sequence). The J segment lost 4 bases and the V segment lost 11 bases, leaving 10 bases of the junction unmatched. CDR3 length equals 14 residues.

The chain uses TRBV10-3 and TRBJ1-3; D is unresolved. This CDR3 has 13 amino acids. Germline assignment: CDR1 ENHRY and CDR2 SYGVKD. The V gene lost 0 bases and the J gene lost 8 bases, with 8 bases spanning the gap. CDR3 DNA: TGTGCCATCAGTGAGTCTAACAGAGACACCATATATTTT. Its translation: CAISESNRDTIYF.

This chain uses TRBV7-5 with TRBJ1-1. TRBV7-5 is a recognized pseudogene. CDR3 size: 14 residues. The CDR3 sequence: CVRSLEGTNTEAFF. Written as DNA, the CDR3 is TGTGTCAGAAGCTTGGAGGGGACGAACACTGAAGCTTTCTTT.